This is a list of T cell receptor beta chains from one sample in a study of blood T cell repertoires in COVID-19. Libraries were prepared by immunoSEQ multiplex PCR; TCRdb keeps only in-frame clonotypes and omits some of them. This sample yields more than 70,000 clones, of which about 90% are seen a single time; under 6.5% belongs to the top ten. Sequenced sample: peripheral blood. These receptors originate from a man over 45 with active COVID-19. CDR3s include the opening cysteine and the closing phenylalanine or tryptophan. The D gene is left open where the match is weak. Size is omitted from some rows. Given values are once, few, many or a class for expanded clones.

NA	TRBV6-2/TRBV6-3	TRBJ2-7	NA	CASSYPSYEQYF	TGTGCCAGCAGTTACCCCAGCTACGAGCAGTACTTC
NA	TRBV6-6	TRBJ1-1	NA	CASRRSNTEAFF	TGTGCCAGCAGGCGTTCGAACACTGAAGCTTTCTTT
NA	TRBV19	TRBJ1-4	NA	CASSETRDNEKLFF	TGTGCCAGTAGTGAAACCAGGGATAATGAAAAACTGTTTTTT
NA	TRBV27	TRBJ1-4	NA	CASSFRGYPGDEKLFF	TGTGCCAGCAGTTTCCGGGGCTACCCGGGGGATGAAAAACTGTTTTTT
NA	TRBV6-2/TRBV6-3	TRBJ2-1	NA	CASSYSGTSGSYNEQFF	TGTGCCAGCAGTTACTCAGGCACCAGCGGCTCCTACAATGAGCAGTTCTTC
NA	TRBV5-1	TRBJ2-1	NA	CASSSGTSPHGYNEQFF	TGCGCCAGCAGCTCCGGGACTTCCCCTCACGGCTACAATGAGCAGTTCTTC
NA	TRBV6-4	TRBJ2-1	NA	CASSWGPYNEQFF	TGTGCCAGCAGCTGGGGGCCCTACAATGAGCAGTTCTTC
TRBD2	TRBV7-2	TRBJ2-1	NA	CASSSKGTSGYNEQFF	TGTGCCAGCAGCTCTAAAGGGACTAGCGGATACAATGAGCAGTTCTTC
NA	TRBV19	TRBJ2-3	NA	CASTTWGLPQYF	TGTGCCAGTACCACATGGGGACTCCCGCAGTATTTT
NA	TRBV29-1	TRBJ2-1	NA	CSVEEQSYNEQFF	TGCAGCGTTGAAGAACAGAGTTACAATGAGCAGTTCTTC
TRBD1	TRBV6-2/TRBV6-3	TRBJ2-7	NA	CASSYPGQGISEQYF	TGTGCCAGCAGTTACCCGGGACAGGGGATCTCCGAGCAGTACTTC
TRBD1	TRBV24-1	TRBJ2-5	NA	CATSLTGAQETQYF	TGTGCCACCAGCCTAACAGGGGCACAAGAGACCCAGTACTTC
NA	TRBV24-1	TRBJ1-2	NA	CATSDLSLQGWDSYTF	TGTGCCACCAGTGATTTATCTCTGCAGGGCTGGGATAGCTACACCTTC
TRBD2	TRBV20-1	TRBJ2-1	NA	CSASPASGRYEQFF	TGCAGTGCTAGTCCGGCTAGCGGGAGGTATGAGCAGTTCTTC
NA	TRBV5-1	TRBJ2-3	NA	CASNEGLRGGGTDTQYF	TGCGCCAGCAACGAAGGACTAAGGGGGGGAGGCACAGATACGCAGTATTTT
NA	TRBV10-3	TRBJ1-3	NA	CAISESLANSGNTIYF	TGTGCCATCAGTGAGTCCCTGGCCAACTCTGGAAACACCATATATTTT
NA	TRBV4-1	TRBJ1-4	NA	CASSQGRGVGNEKLFF	TGCGCCAGCAGCCAAGGGAGGGGAGTTGGGAATGAAAAACTGTTTTTT
NA	TRBV27	TRBJ1-5	NA	CASSITREEPQHF	TGTGCCAGCAGTATTACCCGTGAGGAGCCCCAGCATTTT
NA	TRBV14	TRBJ1-1	NA	CASSQDGRANTEAFF	TGTGCCAGCAGCCAAGATGGGAGGGCGAACACTGAAGCTTTCTTT
NA	TRBV28	TRBJ1-5	NA	CASSLLSGNQPQHF	TGTGCCAGCAGTTTATTGAGTGGCAATCAGCCCCAGCATTTT
TRBD2	TRBV2	TRBJ2-5	NA	CASTSGTSSKETQYF	TGTGCCAGCACCTCTGGGACTAGCAGTAAAGAGACCCAGTACTTC
TRBD2	TRBV19	TRBJ2-5	NA	CASSIRVAGVGETQYF	TGTGCCAGTAGTATAAGAGTAGCGGGAGTTGGAGAGACCCAGTACTTC
TRBD1	TRBV29-1	TRBJ2-7	NA	CSVEDRAGYEQYF	TGCAGCGTCGAGGACAGGGCGGGTTACGAGCAGTACTTC
NA	TRBV5-1	TRBJ1-2	NA	CASTLEGFGYTF	TGCGCCAGCACTCTGGAGGGCTTTGGCTACACCTTC
TRBD1	TRBV4-3	TRBJ1-2	NA	CASSPGQGYYGYTF	TGCGCCAGCAGCCCGGGACAGGGCTACTATGGCTACACCTTC
NA	TRBV7-2	TRBJ1-1	NA	CASSRQDNTEAFF	TGTGCCAGCAGCCGACAGGATAACACTGAAGCTTTCTTT
TRBD1	TRBV4-1	TRBJ1-4	NA	CASSQGDSSNEKLFF	TGCGCCAGCAGCCAAGGGGACAGCAGTAATGAAAAACTGTTTTTT
NA	TRBV4-3	TRBJ2-1	once	CASSQDLSISGSPYNEQFF	TGCGCCAGCAGCCAAGATCTATCAATTAGCGGTTCACCCTACAATGAGCAGTTCTTC
NA	TRBV9	TRBJ2-3	NA	CASSVLAGASTDTQYF	TGTGCCAGCAGCGTATTGGCGGGGGCCAGCACAGATACGCAGTATTTT
NA	TRBV7-9	TRBJ2-7	NA	CASSLQGEQYF	TGTGCCAGCAGCCTCCAGGGGGAGCAGTACTTC
TRBD1	TRBV3-1/TRBV3-2	TRBJ1-2	NA	CASSQDSLTGKNGYTF	TGTGCCAGCAGCCAAGATAGCTTGACAGGGAAAAATGGCTACACCTTC
NA	TRBV5-1	TRBJ2-3	NA	CASSLATSTDTQYF	TGCGCCAGCAGTCTAGCGACTAGCACAGATACGCAGTATTTT
TRBD1	TRBV25-1	TRBJ2-7	NA	CATSQTPGQGYYEQYF	TGTGCCACCAGTCAGACTCCGGGACAGGGATACTACGAGCAGTACTTC
NA	TRBV29-1	TRBJ1-1	NA	CSVEGQASTEAFF	TGCAGCGTTGAAGGACAGGCCAGCACTGAAGCTTTCTTT
NA	TRBV29-1	TRBJ2-2	NA	CSVATGNTGELFF	TGCAGCGTTGCGACAGGAAACACCGGGGAGCTGTTTTTT
NA	TRBV21-1	TRBJ1-5	NA	CASRGMVSGNQPQHF	TGTGCCAGCCGCGGCATGGTGAGCGGCAATCAGCCCCAGCATTTT
NA	TRBV28	TRBJ1-3	NA	CASSHGQFTGNTIYF	TGTGCCAGCAGTCACGGACAGTTTACTGGAAACACCATATATTTT
TRBD1	TRBV5-8	TRBJ2-5	NA	CASSWDRAETQYF	TGTGCCAGCAGCTGGGACAGGGCCGAGACCCAGTACTTC
NA	TRBV18	TRBJ2-7	NA	CASSPAEGTYEQYF	TGTGCCAGCTCACCAGCGGAGGGCACTTACGAGCAGTACTTC
NA	TRBV7-6	TRBJ2-5	NA	CASSLAGGDQETQYF	TGTGCCAGCAGCTTAGCGGGCGGGGACCAAGAGACCCAGTACTTC
TRBD1	TRBV7-2	TRBJ2-5	once	CASSLGRGLEETQYF	TGTGCCAGCAGCTTAGGCAGGGGGCTGGAAGAGACCCAGTACTTC
NA	TRBV3-1/TRBV3-2	TRBJ1-1	NA	CASSQDPLRAAFF	TGTGCCAGCAGCCAAGATCCGTTGAGGGCTGCTTTCTTT